This TCR beta chain was found in a study of OX40 agonist ivuxolimab in advanced cancers. Profiling relied on immunoSEQ multiplex PCR, and the TCRdb table lists in-frame clones only, not all of them. Among approximately 110,000 clones listed, roughly 90% were seen once. About this clone itself: The antigen remains unidentified.

Notes on the study in general: Clonal expansion by week 6 occurred in CD4+ and CD8+ blood T cells (at 0.1 to 3.0 mg/kg). What antigens the expanded peripheral T cells recognized was never established. Fewer expanded clones were found on average in CD4+ than in CD8+ T cells.

This CDR3 region has 13 residues. V was cut by 5 bases and J by 5 bases, with 13 bases left in between. Germline CDR1 GTSNPN, CDR2 SVGIG (reference sequence). The chain recombines TRBV30 with TRBJ1-3, with TRBD1 as a possible D gene (6 bases). The sequenced sample was CD4+ or CD8+ T cells sorted from blood, obtained in a trial of the OX40 agonist ivuxolimab. The receptor's source is an adult with an advanced solid tumor such as melanoma, head and neck, liver or kidney cancer. The CDR3 loop is CAWGGHGRNTIYF. CDR3 coding DNA: TGTGCCTGGGGGGGCCATGGAAGAAACACCATATATTTT. The full variable domain, its missing parts supplied by reference TRBV30 and TRBJ1-3, is SQTIHQWPATLVQPVGSPLSLECTVEGTSNPNLYWYRQAAGRGLQLLFYSVGIGQISSEVPQNLSASRPQDRQFILSSKKLLLSDSGFYLCAWGGHGRNTIYFGEGSWLTVV.